The entry below describes one T cell receptor (beta chain). The sample comes from a study of T cells in Graves' hyperthyroidism and ophthalmopathy. V lost 3 bases to trimming and J lost 4 bases; unmatched junction nucleotides: 2. The germline CDR1 and CDR2 sequences are SQVTM and ANQGSEA. This CDR3 has 15 amino acids. Using RNA transcripts as the source, TCR beta CDR3 regions were amplified. TCR CDR3 regions were first amplified by RT-PCR with HTBI primers. Each CDR3 protein is one row after TCRdb ran MiXCR on the multiplex PCR reads. The sample records roughly 40,000 distinct CDR3 sequences, roughly 50% being singletons.

The source material was blood. The clonotype comes from a middle-aged man with Graves' ophthalmopathy. The chain uses TRBV29-1 and TRBJ2-3; 15 nucleotides match TRBD2. The CDR3 protein is CSVDRTSGGADTQYF. The DNA of the CDR3 is TGCAGCGTTGACCGGACTAGCGGGGGGGCAGATACGCAGTATTTT.